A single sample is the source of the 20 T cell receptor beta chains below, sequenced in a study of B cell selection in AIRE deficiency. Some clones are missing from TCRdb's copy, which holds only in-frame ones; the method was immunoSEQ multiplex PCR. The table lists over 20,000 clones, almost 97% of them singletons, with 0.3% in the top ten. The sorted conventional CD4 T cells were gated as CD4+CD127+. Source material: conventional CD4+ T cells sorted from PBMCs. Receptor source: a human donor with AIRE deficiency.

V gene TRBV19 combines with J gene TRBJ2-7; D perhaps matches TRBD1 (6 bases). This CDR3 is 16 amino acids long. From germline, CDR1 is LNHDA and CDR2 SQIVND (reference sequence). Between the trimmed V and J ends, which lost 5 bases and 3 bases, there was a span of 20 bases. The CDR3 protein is CASSPPPGAPGYEQYF. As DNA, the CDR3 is TGTGCCAGTAGTCCACCACCAGGGGCCCCAGGCTACGAGCAGTACTTC.

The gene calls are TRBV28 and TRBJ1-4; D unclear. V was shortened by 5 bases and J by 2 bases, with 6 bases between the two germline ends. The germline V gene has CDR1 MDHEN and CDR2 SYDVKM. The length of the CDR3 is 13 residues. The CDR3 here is CASSRGTNEKLFF. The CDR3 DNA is TGTGCCAGCAGTCGAGGCACTAATGAAAAACTGTTTTTT.

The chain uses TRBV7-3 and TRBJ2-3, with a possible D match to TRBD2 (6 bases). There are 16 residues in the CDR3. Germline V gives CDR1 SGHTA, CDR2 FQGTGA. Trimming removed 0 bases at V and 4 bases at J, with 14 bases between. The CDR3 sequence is CASSLTGGNRADTQYF. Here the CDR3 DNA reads TGTGCCAGCAGCTTAACGGGCGGGAACCGAGCAGATACGCAGTATTTT.

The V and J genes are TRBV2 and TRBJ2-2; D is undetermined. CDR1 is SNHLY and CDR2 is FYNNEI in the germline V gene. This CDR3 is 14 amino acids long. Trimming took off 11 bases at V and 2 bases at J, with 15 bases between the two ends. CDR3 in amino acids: CAAGRPSNTGELFF. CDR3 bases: TGTGCCGCAGGCCGTCCCAGCAACACCGGGGAGCTGTTTTTT.

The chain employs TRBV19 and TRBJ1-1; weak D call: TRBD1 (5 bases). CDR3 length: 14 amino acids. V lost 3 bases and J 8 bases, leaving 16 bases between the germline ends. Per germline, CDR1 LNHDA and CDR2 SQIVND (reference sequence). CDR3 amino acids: CASSMANLGEEAFF. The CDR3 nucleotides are TGTGCCAGTAGTATGGCAAACCTGGGGGAAGAAGCTTTCTTT.

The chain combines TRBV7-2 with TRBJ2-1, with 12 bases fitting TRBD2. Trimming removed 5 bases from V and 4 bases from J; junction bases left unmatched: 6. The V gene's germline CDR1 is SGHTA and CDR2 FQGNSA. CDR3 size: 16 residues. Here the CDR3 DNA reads TGTGCCAGCAGCCCCGTGGGACTAGCGGGTTACAATGAGCAGTTCTTC. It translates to CASSPVGLAGYNEQFF.

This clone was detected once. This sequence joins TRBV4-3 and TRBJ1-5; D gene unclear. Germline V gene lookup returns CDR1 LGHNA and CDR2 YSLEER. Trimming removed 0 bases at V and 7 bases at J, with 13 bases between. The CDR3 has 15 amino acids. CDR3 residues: CASSQELGYRQPQHF. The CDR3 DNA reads TGCGCCAGCAGCCAAGAGTTGGGTTATAGACAGCCCCAGCATTTT.

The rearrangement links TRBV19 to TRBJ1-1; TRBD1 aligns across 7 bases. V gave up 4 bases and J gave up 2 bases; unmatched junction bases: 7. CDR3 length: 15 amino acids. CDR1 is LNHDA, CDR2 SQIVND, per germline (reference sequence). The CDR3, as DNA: TGTGCCAGTAGTAGACAGGGTTGGGGCAACACTGAAGCTTTCTTT. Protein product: CASSRQGWGNTEAFF. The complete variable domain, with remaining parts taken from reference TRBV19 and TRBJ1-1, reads DGGITQSPKYLFRKEGQNVTLSCEQNLNHDAMYWYRQDPGQGLRLIYYSQIVNDFQKGDIAEGYSVSREKKESFPLTVTSAQKNPTAFYLCASSRQGWGNTEAFFGQGTRLTVV.

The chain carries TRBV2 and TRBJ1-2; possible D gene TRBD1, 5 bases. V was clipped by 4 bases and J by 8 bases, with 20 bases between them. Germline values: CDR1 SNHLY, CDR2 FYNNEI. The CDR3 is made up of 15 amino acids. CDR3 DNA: TGTGCCAGCAGTGCTAACCTAGGGGAGTGGAGAGGCTACACCTTC. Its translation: CASSANLGEWRGYTF.

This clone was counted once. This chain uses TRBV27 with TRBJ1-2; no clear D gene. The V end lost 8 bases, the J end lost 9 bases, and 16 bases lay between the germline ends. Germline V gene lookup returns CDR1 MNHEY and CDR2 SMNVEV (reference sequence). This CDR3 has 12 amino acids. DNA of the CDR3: TGTGCCAGCGCAAATACTATGCTGCGCTACACCTTC. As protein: CASANTMLRYTF.

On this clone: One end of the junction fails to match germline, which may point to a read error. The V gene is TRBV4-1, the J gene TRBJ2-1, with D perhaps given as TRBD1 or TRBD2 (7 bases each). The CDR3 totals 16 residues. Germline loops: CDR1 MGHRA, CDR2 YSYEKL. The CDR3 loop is CASSHRGGLSNNEQFF. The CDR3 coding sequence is TGCGCCAGCAGCCACAGGGGGGGCCTCTCCAACAATGAGCAGTTCTTC.

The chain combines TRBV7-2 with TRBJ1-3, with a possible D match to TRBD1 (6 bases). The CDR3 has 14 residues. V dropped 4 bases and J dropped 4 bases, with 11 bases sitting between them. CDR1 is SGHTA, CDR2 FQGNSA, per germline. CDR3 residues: CASSSTGQGNTIYF. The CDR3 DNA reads TGTGCCAGCAGCTCCACAGGGCAAGGAAACACCATATATTTT.

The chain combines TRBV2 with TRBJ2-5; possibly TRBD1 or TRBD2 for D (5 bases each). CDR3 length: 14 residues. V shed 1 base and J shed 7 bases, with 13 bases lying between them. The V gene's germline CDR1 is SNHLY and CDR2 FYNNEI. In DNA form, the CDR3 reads TGTGCCAGCAGTGAAGAGCACGCTGGGGGGACCCAGTACTTC. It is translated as CASSEEHAGGTQYF.

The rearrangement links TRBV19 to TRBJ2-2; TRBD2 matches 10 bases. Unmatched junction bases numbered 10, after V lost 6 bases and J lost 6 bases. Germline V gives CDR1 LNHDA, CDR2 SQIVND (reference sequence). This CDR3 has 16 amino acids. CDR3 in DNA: TGTGCCAGTAGCCGTCAGGGGACTAGCGTGTCCGGGGAGCTGTTTTTT. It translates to CASSRQGTSVSGELFF.

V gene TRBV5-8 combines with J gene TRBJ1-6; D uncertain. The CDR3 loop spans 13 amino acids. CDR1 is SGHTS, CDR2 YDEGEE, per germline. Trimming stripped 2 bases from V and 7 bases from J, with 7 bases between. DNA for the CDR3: TGTGCCAGCAGCTTTGCGGAGAATTCACCCCTCCACTTT. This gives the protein CASSFAENSPLHF.

CDR3 sequence: CASSLKAGGRYEQYF. CDR3 in DNA: TGTGCCAGCAGCTTGAAGGCGGGAGGACGTTACGAGCAGTACTTC. This chain links TRBV5-4 with TRBJ2-7; TRBD2 matches at 8 bases. Germline V gives CDR1 SGHNT, CDR2 YYREEE (reference sequence). The CDR3 covers 15 residues. J gave up 4 bases and V 1 base, and 7 bases lay outside the gene matches.

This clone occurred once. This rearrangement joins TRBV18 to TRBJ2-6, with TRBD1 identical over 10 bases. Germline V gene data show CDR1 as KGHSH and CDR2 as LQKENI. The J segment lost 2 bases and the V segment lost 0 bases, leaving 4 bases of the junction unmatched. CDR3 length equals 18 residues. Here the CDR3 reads CASSPPGGQGAGANVLTF. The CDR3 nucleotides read TGTGCCAGCTCACCACCAGGAGGACAGGGGGCTGGGGCCAACGTCCTGACTTTC.

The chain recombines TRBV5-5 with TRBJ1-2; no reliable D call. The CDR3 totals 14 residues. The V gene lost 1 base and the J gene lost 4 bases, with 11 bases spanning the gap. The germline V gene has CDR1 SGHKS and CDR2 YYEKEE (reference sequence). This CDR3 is CASSLSLVGYGYTF. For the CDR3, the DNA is TGTGCCAGCAGCTTGAGTTTGGTGGGCTATGGCTACACCTTC.

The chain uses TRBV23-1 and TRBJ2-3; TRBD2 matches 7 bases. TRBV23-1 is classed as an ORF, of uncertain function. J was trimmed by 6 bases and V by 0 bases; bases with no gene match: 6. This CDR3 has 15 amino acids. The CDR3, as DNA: TGCGCCAGCAGTCAATCGGGGGGGATTAAGGATACGCAGTATTTT. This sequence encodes CASSQSGGIKDTQYF.

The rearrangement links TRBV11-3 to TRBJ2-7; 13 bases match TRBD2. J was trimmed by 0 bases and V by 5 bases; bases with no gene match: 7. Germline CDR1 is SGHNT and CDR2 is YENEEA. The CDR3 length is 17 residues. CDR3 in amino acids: CASSQRLAGGISYEQYF. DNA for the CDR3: TGTGCCAGCAGCCAGCGACTAGCGGGAGGTATCTCCTACGAGCAGTACTTC.